This TCR beta chain derives from a study of T cell repertoires in cytomegalovirus infection (dated by TCRdb to between 2019 and 2020). As for the study more broadly: Peptide stimulations targeted recently identified HLA-C-restricted CMV epitopes, whose presentation resists viral immunomodulation, together with well-studied HLA-B-restricted epitopes. Because public TCR beta signatures pointed to carriage of CMV infection together with the matching HLA type, the HLA type of each donor mattered for the analysis. Broad study findings and their caveats: In both this cohort and an independent cohort of 352 donors, the cumulative frequency of public TCR beta family members distinguished carriers of CMV infection plus the relevant HLA type. In the ex vivo response, HLA-C-restricted CMV-specific TCR beta clonotypes were dominant, and in two of eight donors the single most frequent clonotype came from this HLA-C-restricted group.

The intended sense of this specimen's treatment or condition label: in vitro stimulation with specific CMV peptide epitopes to enrich CMV-specific T cells. The sample was run on an Illumina HiSeq 1500. The public reads were reanalyzed by TCRdb: fastp trimming at Q25, MiXCR alignment, in-frame beta chains only. Entries are consolidated by CDR3 protein sequence, retaining the most common genes and DNA. Within this sample are roughly 120,000 distinct CDR3 sequences, with 30% of them counted one time only. The biggest ten clones account for 41% of the sample. With respect to this clonotype: Its antigen is still unknown. No base-level quality is on record; no much larger clone is a single base apart.

The TCR originated in a human donor in good health (CMV status not recorded). Some clones in this sample may be carry-over from other donors' samples. Material: CD8+ T cells from cultured PBMCs, obtained from culture after CMV antigen stimulation.

In nucleotides, the sequence is TGTGCCAGTAGGTCGTCAGGGTGGAACACTGAAGCTTTCTTT. It specifies CASRSSGWNTEAFF. Rearrangement joined TRBV19 to TRBJ1-1; TRBD1 is a possible D gene, resting on 5 matching bases. Measured from the cysteine to the phenylalanine, the CDR3 is 14 residues long. CDR3 DNA is the only sequence kept; it has 42 bases, read in frame from the first base. V sheds 6 bases and J sheds 1 base, leaving 12 bases between their ends. The CDR1 and CDR2 encoded by the germline V gene (reference sequence) are LNHDA and SQIVND.